This entry lists 21 T cell receptor beta chains sequenced from one sample in a study of prognosis after radiotherapy for stage I lung cancer. From genomic DNA, two-round multiplex PCR was used to amplify TCR beta CDR3. Individual primers that were specific to each TRBV and TRBJ gene served in first-round PCR. TCRdb fed the multiplex PCR reads into MiXCR, producing one record per CDR3 protein. The data hold some 15,000 distinct CDR3 sequences, with roughly 26% observed a single time. Material: PBMCs, obtained before or after stereotactic body radiation therapy (not recorded which). These receptors were collected from a donor aged 50 or older with non-small cell lung cancer.

This clonotype was counted at least ten times. V usage is TRBV7-9 and J usage is TRBJ1-1, with a possible D match to TRBD1 (6 bases). The length of the CDR3 is 12 residues. The V gene's germline CDR1 is SEHNR and CDR2 FQNEAQ (reference sequence). Trimming cost V 4 bases and J 10 bases, with 13 bases left between them. CDR3: CASSSNEGVAFF. CDR3 sequence (DNA): TGTGCCAGCAGCTCGAATGAGGGGGTAGCTTTCTTT.

This clonotype occurred many times. This chain connects TRBV5-1 to TRBJ1-4; unclear D gene. The CDR3 is made up of 14 amino acids. The V end lost 1 base, the J end lost 8 bases, and 12 bases lay between the germline ends. CDR1 is SGHRS and CDR2 is YFSETQ in the germline V gene. For the CDR3, the DNA is TGCGCCAGCAGCTTGAGCGCGAGTGCGGAAAAACTGTTTTTT. This codes for CASSLSASAEKLFF.

Ten or more counts support this clonotype. The chain links TRBV4-1 to TRBJ2-1; D may be TRBD1 or TRBD2 (6 bases each). CDR1 is MGHRA, CDR2 YSYEKL, per germline. This CDR3 region has 16 residues. V was shortened by 4 bases and J by 7 bases, with 20 bases between the two germline ends. The CDR3 DNA reads as TGCGCCAGCAGCCGGGGGCGGGACGAGATGTTTAATGAGCAGTTCTTC. Translating it yields CASSRGRDEMFNEQFF.

This clonotype was counted at least ten times. The CDR3 nucleotides read TGTGCCAGCAGCCAAGAATTGGCGGGTGGCGGGAGGGCGGAGACCCAGTACTTC. It translates to CASSQELAGGGRAETQYF. V is TRBV4-2 and J is TRBJ2-5; 9 nucleotides align to TRBD2. The CDR3 spans 18 residues. The V gene's germline CDR1 is LGHNA and CDR2 YNFKEQ. V trimming: 0 bases; J trimming: 5 bases; junction bases outside the gene matches: 13.

This clonotype was observed many times. The V gene is TRBV18, the J gene TRBJ1-6; no clear D gene. The V end lost 1 base, the J end lost 2 bases, and 9 bases lay between the germline ends. The CDR3 spans 16 residues. Germline V gives CDR1 KGHSH, CDR2 LQKENI. CDR3 in DNA: TGTGCCAGCTCACCACGGAAAAACACCTATAATTCACCCCTCCACTTT. The encoded protein is CASSPRKNTYNSPLHF.

Concerning this clonotype itself: Compared with germline, one end of the junction differs, possibly owing to a read error. V and J are TRBV2 and TRBJ1-5; D call uncertain. Per the germline V gene, CDR1 is SNHLY and CDR2 is FYNNEI. The CDR3 has 13 residues. DNA for the CDR3: TGTGCCAGCAAACGGACCGAGAGCACGCCCCAGCACTTT. Translation gives CASKRTESTPQHF.

Ten or more counts support this clonotype. This rearrangement joins TRBV10-3 to TRBJ2-1; TRBD2 aligns across 7 bases. V trimming: 8 bases; J trimming: 4 bases; junction bases outside the gene matches: 8. This CDR3 has 14 residues. The V gene's germline CDR1 is ENHRY and CDR2 SYGVKD. The CDR3 spells CAIDPGLPYNEQFF. CDR3 DNA sequence: TGTGCCATCGATCCGGGACTACCATACAATGAGCAGTTCTTC.

This clonotype was detected ten times or more. V is TRBV28 and J is TRBJ1-5; possible D gene TRBD1, 5 bases. The CDR3 covers 13 residues. The germline V gene has CDR1 MDHEN and CDR2 SYDVKM. Trimming took 6 bases from V and 6 from J, leaving 12 bases between them. In nucleotides, the CDR3 is TGTGCCAGCAGCGGGTGGGGGGGTCAGCCCCAGCATTTT. Amino acid sequence: CASSGWGGQPQHF. The whole variable domain, filled in from reference TRBV28 and TRBJ1-5, reads DVKVTQSSRYLVKRTGEKVFLECVQDMDHENMFWYRQDPGLGLRLIYFSYDVKMKEKGDIPEGYSVSREKKERFSLILESASTNQTSMYLCASSGWGGQPQHFGDGTRLSIL.

This clonotype was picked up many times. The J gene is TRBJ2-3, the V gene TRBV30; the D is unclear. This CDR3 spans 15 amino acids. Germline V gene sequence: CDR1 GTSNPN, CDR2 SVGIG (reference sequence). V was clipped by 7 bases and J by 1 base, with 18 bases between them. CDR3 in DNA: TGTGCCTCCACAAAGGAATTCAGCGGCACAGATACGCAGTATTTT. Its protein is CASTKEFSGTDTQYF. Filled out from reference TRBV30 and TRBJ2-3, the complete variable domain reads SQTIHQWPATLVQPVGSPLSLECTVEGTSNPNLYWYRQAAGRGLQLLFYSVGIGQISSEVPQNLSASRPQDRQFILSSKKLLLSDSGFYLCASTKEFSGTDTQYFGPGTRLTVL.

This clonotype appeared many times. This chain uses TRBV28 with TRBJ1-1; D remains unclear. Germline V CDR1 and CDR2: MDHEN, SYDVKM. V lost 8 bases and J 0 bases, leaving 10 bases between the germline ends. This CDR3 is 13 amino acids long. The CDR3 spells CASGRVMNTEAFF. CDR3 coding DNA: TGTGCCAGCGGGCGGGTCATGAACACTGAAGCTTTCTTT.

By sample fraction, this clonotype is medium-sized (0.01 to 0.1%). The chain is built from TRBV28 and TRBJ2-1; the match to TRBD2 covers 7 bases. V was clipped by 6 bases and J by 1 base; unmatched bases: 9. CDR3 length: 16 residues. Germline V CDR1 and CDR2: MDHEN, SYDVKM. CDR3 in DNA: TGTGCCAGCAGGCCTCGACTAGCTTTATCCTACAATGAGCAGTTCTTC. Its protein product is CASRPRLALSYNEQFF.

The J gene is TRBJ1-4, the V gene TRBV28; no firm D call. The CDR3 extends over 16 amino acids. The germline V and J ends were trimmed by 3 bases and 9 bases, with 20 bases remaining between them. The germline gives CDR1 MDHEN, CDR2 SYDVKM. The CDR3 sequence is CASSLGRFPTIKKLFF. In DNA, the CDR3 is TGTGCCAGCAGTTTGGGCCGATTTCCAACTATTAAAAAACTGTTTTTT.

This clonotype ranks as medium-sized (0.01 to 0.1%). The CDR3 reads CASSERDISTDTQYF. In nucleotides, the CDR3 is TGTGCCAGCAGTGAAAGGGACATAAGCACAGATACGCAGTATTTT. The chain has TRBV2 and TRBJ2-3; D is possibly TRBD1 (6 bases). V was shortened by 2 bases and J by 0 bases, with 9 bases between the two germline ends. The CDR3 covers 15 residues. Germline V lookup: CDR1 SNHLY, CDR2 FYNNEI.

This clonotype was found many times. The chain is built from TRBV3-1 and TRBJ2-5; the match to TRBD1 covers 9 bases. Germline V gene sequence: CDR1 LGHDT, CDR2 YNNKEL (reference sequence). J lost 5 bases, V lost 6 bases, and 10 bases had no gene match. This CDR3 contains 15 residues. In nucleotides, the CDR3 is TGTGCCAGCAGTATCACAGGGGGCGCGGGGGAGACCCAGTACTTC. This gives the protein CASSITGGAGETQYF.

This clonotype appeared many times. This chain connects TRBV20-1 to TRBJ1-5; 9 bases agree with TRBD1. V lost 6 bases to trimming and J lost 9 bases; unmatched junction nucleotides: 21. Germline CDR1 is DFQATT and CDR2 is SNEGSKA (reference sequence). The CDR3 is 17 amino acids. CDR3 protein: CSAGPGQGLPQRWPQHF. The CDR3 nucleotides are TGCAGTGCGGGTCCGGGACAGGGACTACCTCAGCGATGGCCCCAGCATTTT.

This clonotype qualifies as medium-sized (0.01 to 0.1%). V gene TRBV6-1 combines with J gene TRBJ2-3; D gene unclear. Germline values: CDR1 MNHNS, CDR2 SASEGT. Deletions cut 7 bases from V and 2 bases from J, with 13 bases between. This CDR3 contains 14 residues. CDR3 amino acids: CASKVAVATDTQYF. The CDR3 DNA sequence: TGTGCCAGCAAGGTTGCGGTCGCCACAGATACGCAGTATTTT.

Many counts were recorded for this clonotype. V usage is TRBV20-1 and J usage is TRBJ2-7, with 11 bases matching TRBD2. This CDR3 is 15 amino acids long. V lost 6 bases, J lost 3 bases, and 10 bases stayed unmatched. Germline V gene data show CDR1 as DFQATT and CDR2 as SNEGSKA (reference sequence). CDR3 region: CSAQFQGLAVYEQYF. CDR3 sequence (DNA): TGCAGTGCCCAGTTCCAGGGACTAGCGGTCTACGAGCAGTACTTC.

This CDR3 is CSVGPRQGNYGYTF. CDR3 in DNA: TGCAGCGTTGGGCCTCGACAGGGGAACTATGGCTACACCTTC. The chain uses TRBV29-1 and TRBJ1-2; 8 nucleotides align to TRBD1. The CDR3 runs to 14 residues. V was pared by 4 bases and J by 2 bases, with 6 bases of the junction left unmatched. CDR1 and CDR2 from the germline V gene are SQVTM and ANQGSEA.

By proportion, this clonotype is medium-sized. CDR3 nucleotide sequence: TGCGCCAGCAGCCTGGACAGCTGGAACACCGGGGAGCTGTTTTTT. Protein product: CASSLDSWNTGELFF. V gene TRBV5-1 combines with J gene TRBJ2-2, with a weak D call TRBD1 (6 bases). Germline CDR1 reads SGHRS; CDR2 reads YFSETQ. Trimming pared 4 bases from V and 1 base from J, leaving 11 bases between. The CDR3 is 15 residues long.

Judged by abundance, this clonotype is medium-sized. The chain combines TRBV12-3 or TRBV12-4 with TRBJ1-6; TRBD1 matches at 10 bases. This CDR3 is built from 16 residues. Trimming cost V 6 bases and J 8 bases; bases outside gene matches: 10. The chain's CDR3 is CASSFGTGEGDSPLHF. As DNA, the CDR3 is TGTGCCAGCAGCTTCGGGACAGGGGAAGGGGATTCACCCCTCCACTTT.

This clonotype appeared many times. The chain couples TRBV18 to TRBJ2-1; 13 nucleotides line up with TRBD2. The V and J ends lost 4 bases and 7 bases, in that order; junction bases with no gene match: 4. CDR3 size: 15 residues. The V gene's germline CDR1 is KGHSH and CDR2 LQKENI. This CDR3 reads CASSRLAGGLNEQFF. The CDR3 coding sequence is TGTGCCAGCTCACGACTAGCGGGAGGATTAAATGAGCAGTTCTTC.